What follows are 8 T cell receptor beta chains derived from one specimen sequenced in a study of cytomegalovirus exposure and HLA in healthy donors. Here immunoSEQ multiplex PCR was the method, and the copy in TCRdb shows in-frame clones only, minus some. Of 250,000 to 350,000 clones listed, approximately 88% are singletons. The specimen was PBMCs. These receptors were obtained from a man in his thirties or forties in good health and CMV-seronegative.

The rearrangement joins TRBV7-9 to TRBJ1-4; TRBD1 matches at 7 bases. The germline V gene has CDR1 SEHNR and CDR2 FQNEAQ (reference sequence). Unmatched junction bases numbered 6, after V lost 5 bases and J lost 3 bases. The CDR3 is 15 amino acids. DNA of the CDR3: TGTGCCAGCAGCGGCAGGGGGGTGGCTAATGAAAAACTGTTTTTT. Translating gives CASSGRGVANEKLFF. Looking up the rest from reference TRBV7-9 and TRBJ1-4 gives the full variable domain: DTGVSQNPRHKITKRGQNVTFRCDPISEHNRLYWYRQTLGQGPEFLTYFQNEAQLEKSRLLSDRFSAERPKGSFSTLEIQRTEQGDSAMYLCASSGRGVANEKLFFGSGTQLSVL.

About this clone: The sample holds other DNA sequences that translate to the same CDR3. V is TRBV9 and J is TRBJ1-4; D perhaps matches TRBD1 (5 bases). The CDR3 is 14 amino acids. Trimming shortened V by 3 bases and J by 7 bases, and 13 bases separated the two germline ends. Germline loops: CDR1 SGDLS, CDR2 YYNGEE. Here the CDR3 DNA reads TGTGCCAGCAGCGCCGGCCAGGGAGGTGAAAAACTGTTTTTT. It specifies CASSAGQGGEKLFF.

Only a few counts were recorded for this clone. The rearrangement joins TRBV7-2 to TRBJ2-7; 9 nucleotides line up with TRBD1. CDR3 length: 14 residues. Germline V CDR1 and CDR2: SGHTA, FQGNSA. J lost 4 bases, V lost 0 bases, and 1 base had no gene match. The CDR3 nucleotides read TGTGCCAGCAGCTTAGCCGGGACAGGGTACGAGCAGTACTTC. Translation gives CASSLAGTGYEQYF.

The J gene is TRBJ2-7, the V gene TRBV14; D remains unclear. Germline loops: CDR1 SGHDN, CDR2 FVKESK. V was clipped by 0 bases and J by 2 bases, with 8 bases between them. This CDR3 is built from 14 residues. In DNA form, the CDR3 reads TGTGCCAGCAGCCAAGACTGGAGAACCTACGAGCAGTACTTC. Its protein is CASSQDWRTYEQYF.

This chain joins TRBV7-2 and TRBJ2-5; D not certain. V was shortened by 5 bases and J by 4 bases, with 11 bases between the two germline ends. Germline V gives CDR1 SGHTA, CDR2 FQGNSA. The CDR3 extends over 13 amino acids. In DNA form, the CDR3 reads TGTGCCAGCAGCCCCCGAGGCACAGAGACCCAGTACTTC. Encoded protein: CASSPRGTETQYF.

The chain joins TRBV27 to TRBJ1-4, with 7 bases lining up with TRBD1. V lost 4 bases and J lost 3; bases outside the gene matches: 5. Germline lookup yields CDR1 MNHEY and CDR2 SMNVEV (reference sequence). The CDR3 is 15 amino acids. Here the CDR3 DNA reads TGTGCCAGCAGTTACGGACAGGCCCCTAATGAAAAACTGTTTTTT. This translates into CASSYGQAPNEKLFF.

The chain combines TRBV6-1 with TRBJ1-2; possible D gene TRBD1, 6 bases. The CDR3 totals 13 residues. Germline V gives CDR1 MNHNS, CDR2 SASEGT. The V gene lost 1 base and the J gene lost 8 bases, with 11 bases spanning the gap. DNA of the CDR3: TGTGCCAGCAGTGAAGTGACAGGCCGAGGCTACACCTTC. This encodes CASSEVTGRGYTF.

This clone was observed a single time. This chain connects TRBV5-4 to TRBJ1-1, with 7 bases lining up with TRBD1. Germline trimming cut 1 base from V and 6 bases from J; bases unmatched to any gene: 0. This CDR3 is 12 amino acids long. The germline V gene encodes CDR1 SGHNT and CDR2 YYREEE (reference sequence). CDR3 nucleotide sequence: TGTGCCAGCAGCTTGACAGGGGCTGAAGCTTTCTTT. This encodes CASSLTGAEAFF.